These 2 T cell receptor beta chains share one sample of origin, sequenced in a study of blood T cell repertoires in COVID-19. The table came from immunoSEQ multiplex PCR; TCRdb's copy has only in-frame clones and leaves some out. Here the sample spans about 170,000 clones, less than 90% being singletons. The sample consisted of peripheral blood. The source is a woman in her seventies with COVID-19, enrolled during active disease.

V usage is TRBV19 and J usage is TRBJ1-2; D is uncertain. V lost 7 bases to trimming and J lost 8 bases, with 11 bases between them. This CDR3 has 11 residues. The germline CDR1 and CDR2 sequences are LNHDA and SQIVND (reference sequence). CDR3 amino acids: CASTPGEGYTF. In DNA form, the CDR3 reads TGTGCCAGTACCCCCGGGGAGGGCTACACCTTC.

The gene calls are TRBV29-1 and TRBJ2-2; D not certain. CDR1 and CDR2 from the germline V gene are SQVTM and ANQGSEA. The CDR3 consists of 13 residues. V shed 2 bases and J shed 4 bases, with 8 bases lying between them. As DNA, the CDR3 is TGCAGCGTTGAACGCACCAGCACCGGGGAGCTGTTTTTT. As protein: CSVERTSTGELFF.